Listed below are T cell receptor beta chains from one sample, sequenced in a study of lymphopenia after photon versus proton radiotherapy. Assay: immunoSEQ multiplex PCR; the TCRdb copy retains only in-frame clones and omits some. The table lists 30,000 to 40,000 clones, around nine tenths of them singletons. The material sequenced was peripheral blood, taken from a patient treated with photon-based radiotherapy. These TCRs come from a man between 60 and 70 years old with cholangiocarcinoma. Each CDR3 is given with its conserved first and last residue. Fields, in order: V gene, D gene, J gene, CDR3 length, clone size, CDR3 protein, CDR3 DNA. The D gene is left open where the match is weak. The size of a clone is reported for some rows only, either as once, few or many, or as a class for expanded clones.

v_gene: TRBV9
d_gene: NA
j_gene: TRBJ2-3
len: 15
abundance: NA
CDR3aa: CASSVRAYSTDTQYF
CDR3nt: TGTGCCAGCAGCGTCCGAGCTTATTCCACAGATACGCAGTATTTT

v_gene: TRBV18
d_gene: TRBD2
j_gene: TRBJ2-7
len: 15
abundance: NA
CDR3aa: CASSQAGGRAYEQYF
CDR3nt: TGTGCCAGCTCACAGGCCGGCGGGAGGGCCTACGAGCAGTACTTC

v_gene: TRBV5-1
d_gene: NA
j_gene: TRBJ2-7
len: 14
abundance: NA
CDR3aa: CASSLGDTFYEQYF
CDR3nt: TGCGCCAGCAGCTTGGGGGACACCTTCTACGAGCAGTACTTC

v_gene: TRBV10-3
d_gene: NA
j_gene: TRBJ1-5
len: 14
abundance: NA
CDR3aa: CAISESRGDQPQHF
CDR3nt: TGTGCCATCAGTGAGAGTAGGGGGGACCAGCCCCAGCATTTT

v_gene: TRBV4-1
d_gene: TRBD2
j_gene: TRBJ2-5
len: 15
abundance: NA
CDR3aa: CASSQLAGEQETQYF
CDR3nt: TGCGCCAGCAGCCAACTAGCGGGGGAGCAAGAGACCCAGTACTTC

v_gene: TRBV6-4
d_gene: NA
j_gene: TRBJ1-5
len: 14
abundance: NA
CDR3aa: CASSQTADNQPQHF
CDR3nt: TGTGCCAGCAGTCAGACAGCGGACAATCAGCCCCAGCATTTT

v_gene: TRBV28
d_gene: TRBD1
j_gene: TRBJ1-2
len: 14
abundance: NA
CDR3aa: CASSSWDRVDGYTF
CDR3nt: TGTGCCAGCAGTTCATGGGACAGGGTGGATGGCTACACCTTC

v_gene: TRBV2
d_gene: NA
j_gene: TRBJ1-6
len: 14
abundance: NA
CDR3aa: CASRTGLEGSPLHF
CDR3nt: TGTGCCAGCAGGACGGGACTCGAGGGATCACCCCTCCACTTT

v_gene: TRBV6-1
d_gene: NA
j_gene: TRBJ1-2
len: 14
abundance: NA
CDR3aa: CASSEAAAADGYTF
CDR3nt: TGTGCCAGCAGTGAAGCCGCGGCAGCCGATGGCTACACCTTC

v_gene: TRBV11-3
d_gene: NA
j_gene: TRBJ2-6
len: 16
abundance: NA
CDR3aa: CASSSFEGYGANVLTF
CDR3nt: TGTGCCAGCAGCTCCTTCGAGGGATACGGGGCCAACGTCCTGACTTTC

v_gene: TRBV18
d_gene: NA
j_gene: TRBJ2-1
len: 14
abundance: NA
CDR3aa: CASSPATERNEQFF
CDR3nt: TGTGCCAGCTCACCAGCGACGGAAAGAAATGAGCAGTTCTTC

v_gene: TRBV6-1
d_gene: NA
j_gene: TRBJ1-1
len: 15
abundance: NA
CDR3aa: CASSPLRVTSTEAFF
CDR3nt: TGTGCCAGCAGTCCACTCAGGGTGACGAGCACTGAAGCTTTCTTT

v_gene: TRBV5-1
d_gene: NA
j_gene: TRBJ2-5
len: 12
abundance: NA
CDR3aa: CASSLDLGTQYF
CDR3nt: TGCGCCAGCAGCTTGGATTTAGGAACCCAGTACTTC

v_gene: TRBV18
d_gene: TRBD2
j_gene: TRBJ2-1
len: 13
abundance: NA
CDR3aa: CASFSGSYNEQFF
CDR3nt: TGTGCCAGCTTTAGCGGGTCCTACAATGAGCAGTTCTTC

v_gene: TRBV2
d_gene: NA
j_gene: TRBJ2-4
len: 13
abundance: NA
CDR3aa: CASSWGVSGIQYF
CDR3nt: TGTGCCAGCAGTTGGGGTGTATCAGGCATTCAGTACTTC

v_gene: TRBV2
d_gene: TRBD1
j_gene: TRBJ1-5
len: 15
abundance: NA
CDR3aa: CASSAGQGKVQPQHF
CDR3nt: TGTGCCAGCAGTGCTGGACAGGGGAAGGTTCAGCCCCAGCATTTT

v_gene: TRBV19
d_gene: NA
j_gene: TRBJ2-1
len: 15
abundance: NA
CDR3aa: CASSIQSGANNEQFF
CDR3nt: TGTGCCAGTAGTATCCAGTCGGGCGCGAACAATGAGCAGTTCTTC

v_gene: TRBV6-5
d_gene: NA
j_gene: TRBJ1-5
len: 13
abundance: NA
CDR3aa: CASSYGGSQPQHF
CDR3nt: TGTGCCAGCAGTTACGGAGGGAGTCAGCCCCAGCATTTT

v_gene: TRBV6-5
d_gene: TRBD1
j_gene: TRBJ2-7
len: 15
abundance: once
CDR3aa: CASTQSGGATYEQYF
CDR3nt: TGTGCCAGCACCCAGTCAGGGGGTGCCACCTACGAGCAGTACTTC

v_gene: TRBV18
d_gene: NA
j_gene: TRBJ2-7
len: 15
abundance: NA
CDR3aa: CASSPIIGSSYEQYF
CDR3nt: TGTGCCAGCTCACCGATAATAGGTAGCTCCTACGAGCAGTACTTC

v_gene: TRBV6-5
d_gene: NA
j_gene: TRBJ2-7
len: 16
abundance: NA
CDR3aa: CASSYNGPDRAYEQYF
CDR3nt: TGTGCCAGCAGTTACAACGGCCCGGACAGAGCTTACGAGCAGTACTTC

v_gene: TRBV18
d_gene: NA
j_gene: TRBJ1-6
len: 13
abundance: few
CDR3aa: CASSDTWDSPLHF
CDR3nt: TGTGCCAGCTCCGACACGTGGGATTCACCCCTCCACTTT

v_gene: TRBV9
d_gene: NA
j_gene: TRBJ1-6
len: 14
abundance: NA
CDR3aa: CASSVQVWNSPLHF
CDR3nt: TGTGCCAGCAGCGTACAGGTGTGGAATTCACCCCTCCACTTT

v_gene: TRBV11-2
d_gene: TRBD1
j_gene: TRBJ1-3
len: 15
abundance: once
CDR3aa: CASSSLDRAVNTIYF
CDR3nt: TGTGCCAGCAGCTCTCTAGACAGGGCGGTAAACACCATATATTTT

v_gene: TRBV7-3
d_gene: TRBD2
j_gene: TRBJ2-7
len: 14
abundance: NA
CDR3aa: CASSRSPSGYEQYF
CDR3nt: TGTGCCAGCAGCCGTAGTCCTAGCGGCTACGAGCAGTACTTC

v_gene: TRBV4-1
d_gene: NA
j_gene: TRBJ1-5
len: 12
abundance: NA
CDR3aa: CASSQNNQPQHF
CDR3nt: TGCGCCAGCAGCCAAAACAATCAGCCCCAGCATTTT

v_gene: TRBV7-6
d_gene: TRBD2
j_gene: TRBJ2-2
len: 17
abundance: NA
CDR3aa: CASSSRLAGTNTGELFF
CDR3nt: TGTGCCAGCAGCTCCAGACTAGCGGGGACCAACACCGGGGAGCTGTTTTTT

v_gene: TRBV9
d_gene: TRBD1
j_gene: TRBJ2-1
len: 17
abundance: NA
CDR3aa: CASSDALGQGVGNEQFF
CDR3nt: TGTGCCAGCAGCGACGCCCTCGGACAGGGGGTTGGGAATGAGCAGTTCTTC

v_gene: TRBV6-1
d_gene: NA
j_gene: TRBJ1-1
len: 14
abundance: NA
CDR3aa: CASSPGFRNTEAFF
CDR3nt: TGTGCCAGCAGTCCAGGGTTTCGGAACACTGAAGCTTTCTTT

v_gene: TRBV7-3
d_gene: NA
j_gene: TRBJ2-3
len: 17
abundance: NA
CDR3aa: CASSLHSAGAGGDTQYF
CDR3nt: TGTGCCAGCAGCTTACACTCGGCAGGGGCCGGAGGAGATACGCAGTATTTT

v_gene: TRBV28
d_gene: NA
j_gene: TRBJ1-1
len: 14
abundance: NA
CDR3aa: CASSLLQRNTEAFF
CDR3nt: TGTGCCAGCAGTTTACTACAGAGGAACACTGAAGCTTTCTTT

v_gene: TRBV28
d_gene: TRBD1
j_gene: TRBJ1-2
len: 17
abundance: NA
CDR3aa: CASSSSPPTGGAYGYTF
CDR3nt: TGTGCCAGCAGTTCCTCCCCGCCGACAGGGGGCGCTTATGGCTACACCTTC

v_gene: TRBV5-1
d_gene: NA
j_gene: TRBJ2-1
len: 15
abundance: NA
CDR3aa: CASSEQVGGYNEQFF
CDR3nt: TGCGCCAGCAGCGAACAGGTCGGGGGCTACAATGAGCAGTTCTTC

v_gene: TRBV27
d_gene: TRBD1
j_gene: TRBJ1-5
len: 15
abundance: NA
CDR3aa: CASSPLTGGSQPQHF
CDR3nt: TGTGCCAGCAGTCCACTGACAGGGGGGAGTCAGCCCCAGCATTTT

v_gene: TRBV13
d_gene: NA
j_gene: TRBJ1-1
len: 13
abundance: NA
CDR3aa: CASSLERNTEAFF
CDR3nt: TGTGCCAGCAGCTTAGAGCGGAACACTGAAGCTTTCTTT

v_gene: TRBV18
d_gene: TRBD2
j_gene: TRBJ2-1
len: 16
abundance: NA
CDR3aa: CASSPLGAGDRNEQFF
CDR3nt: TGTGCCAGCTCACCACTAGGAGCGGGAGATAGGAATGAGCAGTTCTTC

v_gene: TRBV7-8
d_gene: TRBD1
j_gene: TRBJ2-1
len: 13
abundance: NA
CDR3aa: CATLGQGSNEQFF
CDR3nt: TGTGCCACCCTAGGACAGGGCAGCAATGAGCAGTTCTTC

v_gene: TRBV5-1
d_gene: NA
j_gene: TRBJ2-1
len: 16
abundance: few
CDR3aa: CASSFRRTASYNEQFF
CDR3nt: TGCGCCAGCAGCTTTAGGCGGACAGCCTCCTACAATGAGCAGTTCTTC

v_gene: TRBV6-5
d_gene: NA
j_gene: TRBJ1-1
len: 14
abundance: NA
CDR3aa: CASRGTGTNTEAFF
CDR3nt: TGTGCCAGCAGGGGTACAGGGACGAACACTGAAGCTTTCTTT

v_gene: TRBV10-3
d_gene: TRBD1
j_gene: TRBJ2-1
len: 15
abundance: NA
CDR3aa: CAISEGQGASDEQFF
CDR3nt: TGTGCCATCAGTGAAGGACAGGGGGCTTCCGATGAGCAGTTCTTC

v_gene: TRBV18
d_gene: NA
j_gene: TRBJ2-1
len: 12
abundance: NA
CDR3aa: CASSLPYNEQFF
CDR3nt: TGTGCCAGCTCACTACCTTACAATGAGCAGTTCTTC

v_gene: TRBV7-2
d_gene: NA
j_gene: TRBJ2-1
len: 15
abundance: NA
CDR3aa: CASSTLGPSYNEQFF
CDR3nt: TGTGCCAGCAGCACGCTAGGGCCCTCCTACAATGAGCAGTTCTTC

v_gene: TRBV7-9
d_gene: NA
j_gene: TRBJ2-1
len: 15
abundance: NA
CDR3aa: CASTTGGGSYNEQFF
CDR3nt: TGTGCCAGCACCACCGGAGGTGGCTCCTACAATGAGCAGTTCTTC

v_gene: TRBV11-2
d_gene: NA
j_gene: TRBJ1-3
len: 13
abundance: NA
CDR3aa: CASSLEAGNTIYF
CDR3nt: TGTGCCAGCAGCTTAGAGGCTGGAAACACCATATATTTT

v_gene: TRBV20-1
d_gene: NA
j_gene: TRBJ2-3
len: 10
abundance: NA
CDR3aa: CSAHKNTQYF
CDR3nt: TGCAGTGCTCACAAAAATACGCAGTATTTT

v_gene: TRBV6-1
d_gene: TRBD1
j_gene: TRBJ1-5
len: 15
abundance: NA
CDR3aa: CASSDPTGAGQPQHF
CDR3nt: TGTGCCAGCAGTGACCCGACAGGGGCAGGTCAGCCCCAGCATTTT

v_gene: TRBV7-3
d_gene: TRBD1
j_gene: TRBJ2-3
len: 16
abundance: NA
CDR3aa: CASSSKTGGGTDTQYF
CDR3nt: TGTGCCAGCAGCTCCAAGACAGGGGGCGGCACAGATACGCAGTATTTT

v_gene: TRBV4-2
d_gene: TRBD1
j_gene: TRBJ2-5
len: 18
abundance: NA
CDR3aa: CASSQDNGDSNSGETQYF
CDR3nt: TGTGCCAGCAGCCAAGATAACGGGGACAGTAATTCGGGTGAGACCCAGTACTTC

v_gene: TRBV19
d_gene: TRBD1
j_gene: TRBJ1-5
len: 15
abundance: NA
CDR3aa: CASSRQGMSNQPQHF
CDR3nt: TGTGCCAGTAGTCGACAGGGTATGAGCAATCAGCCCCAGCATTTT

v_gene: TRBV19
d_gene: NA
j_gene: TRBJ2-1
len: 13
abundance: NA
CDR3aa: CASSPPSMWEQFF
CDR3nt: TGTGCCAGTAGCCCTCCTTCTATGTGGGAGCAGTTCTTC

v_gene: TRBV19
d_gene: NA
j_gene: TRBJ1-6
len: 13
abundance: NA
CDR3aa: CASSKVHNSPLHF
CDR3nt: TGTGCCAGTAGTAAGGTCCATAATTCACCCCTCCACTTT

v_gene: TRBV6-5
d_gene: NA
j_gene: TRBJ1-4
len: 13
abundance: NA
CDR3aa: CASRGTAGLELFF
CDR3nt: TGTGCCAGCAGGGGTACCGCAGGGTTAGAACTGTTTTTT

v_gene: TRBV6-1
d_gene: NA
j_gene: TRBJ2-7
len: 15
abundance: few
CDR3aa: CASSEVGGPSYEQYF
CDR3nt: TGTGCCAGCAGTGAAGTGGGAGGACCTTCCTACGAGCAGTACTTC

v_gene: TRBV5-1
d_gene: NA
j_gene: TRBJ1-3
len: 17
abundance: NA
CDR3aa: CASSLAYGGSSGNTIYF
CDR3nt: TGCGCCAGCAGCTTGGCCTATGGAGGCAGCTCTGGAAACACCATATATTTT

v_gene: TRBV28
d_gene: NA
j_gene: TRBJ1-2
len: 11
abundance: NA
CDR3aa: CASSFQRGYTF
CDR3nt: TGTGCCAGCAGTTTCCAGAGGGGCTACACCTTC

v_gene: TRBV7-8
d_gene: TRBD1
j_gene: TRBJ2-7
len: 13
abundance: NA
CDR3aa: CASSPGTGYEQYF
CDR3nt: TGTGCCAGCAGCCCCGGGACAGGGTACGAGCAGTACTTC

v_gene: TRBV9
d_gene: TRBD2
j_gene: TRBJ2-1
len: 17
abundance: NA
CDR3aa: CASSPRAGEESYNEQFF
CDR3nt: TGTGCCAGCAGCCCGAGAGCGGGAGAGGAGAGTTACAATGAGCAGTTCTTC